This T cell receptor beta chain stems from a study of PD-L1 blockade in urothelial cancer. Libraries were prepared by immunoSEQ multiplex PCR; TCRdb keeps only in-frame clonotypes and omits some of them. The data hold about 95,000 clones, with around 90% observed a single time. In germline, CDR1 is SGHRS, CDR2 YFSETQ. CDR3 length: 12 residues. V was pared by 5 bases and J by 3 bases, with 6 bases between. Turning to this clone: Antigen: not known.

Regarding the study as a whole: Lower than median blood TCR clonality before treatment predicted better survival.

Noted time point: pretreatment peripheral blood. The rearrangement uses TRBV5-1 and TRBJ2-1; D ambiguous. The starting material was PBMCs, obtained around atezolizumab (anti-PD-L1) treatment. This clonotype was obtained from a man aged 60 to 75 with urothelial cancer. CDR3 sequence: CASSSGYNEQFF. The CDR3 DNA reads as TGCGCCAGCAGTTCCGGCTACAATGAGCAGTTCTTC.